The rows below give T cell receptor beta chains drawn from one sample of a study of breast tumors, draining lymph nodes, adjacent tissues. MiXCR, applied by TCRdb to the multiplex PCR reads, yields one record per CDR3 protein. The sample carries approximately 6,900 distinct CDR3 sequences, about 40% recorded once. Specimen: tumor-adjacent breast tissue. These receptors were obtained from a female donor with breast cancer. Some clones in this sample may be carry-over from other donors' samples. Each CDR3 is given with its conserved first and last residue. The order of the fields is J gene, V gene, CDR3 protein.

>TRBJ2-3|TRBV9
CASSLTSGESTDTQYF
>TRBJ1-6|TRBV30
CAWKGQSNNSPLHF
>TRBJ2-7|TRBV28
CASRTSGTGHYEQYF
>TRBJ1-4|TRBV27
CASPRGRVRVNEKLFF
>TRBJ2-1|TRBV24-1
CASSDPGQGVSSEQFF
>TRBJ1-2|TRBV4-3
CASSQDWGEDYGYTF
>TRBJ1-1|TRBV11-3
CASSFSPWQTMNTEAFF
>TRBJ2-3|TRBV18
CASSPDRTSTDTQYF
>TRBJ2-2|TRBV5-5
CASSFRVTGELFF
>TRBJ2-1|TRBV6-5
CASSYHTGTGVNEQFF
>TRBJ2-7|TRBV6-1
CASSEGLAPSYEQYF